This T cell receptor (beta chain) originates from a study of T cells in Graves' hyperthyroidism and ophthalmopathy. The study's findings and limits: Blood also held most thyroid clonotypes expanded beyond 0.001.

Concerning this clonotype: Its antigen is not identified.

The V gene end was trimmed by 4 bases and the J gene end by 5 bases; junction bases not matched to a gene: 4. The CDR3 covers 14 residues. CDR1 is DFQATT and CDR2 is SNEGSKA in the germline V gene (reference sequence). Participants, patients aged 18 to 65, had newly diagnosed hyperthyroidism with a duration under 2 months. Patients were excluded because of uncontrolled infection, other autoimmune disease, pregnancy or lactation. Clinical symptoms, serum thyroxine, TRAb, thyroid ultrasound and orbital computed tomography established diagnosis. Amplification yielded TCR beta CDR3 regions, with RNA transcripts as the source. HTBI primers were employed in a first-round RT-PCR of the TCR CDR3. Via MiXCR, TCRdb re-called the multiplex PCR reads, giving one row per CDR3 protein. The table has under 650,000 distinct CDR3 sequences, about a sixth seen once.

This chain joins TRBV20-1 and TRBJ2-1; 11 nucleotides agree with TRBD2. The receptor was isolated from a woman between 25 and 40 years old with Graves' hyperthyroidism. The sample taken for sequencing was blood. CDR3 nucleotide sequence: TGCAGTGCTACGACTAGCGGGATTGACAATGAGCAGTTCTTC. It specifies CSATTSGIDNEQFF.